One sample yielded the 14 T cell receptor beta chains listed below, sequenced in a study of vaccination and CD4 T cells after COVID-19 (dated 2022 in TCRdb). Receptor libraries were prepared by PCR. Sequencing was performed on an Illumina iSeq 100. TCR sequencing of DNA from cultured CD4+ T cells used the Oncomine TCR Beta short-read assay at the Johns Hopkins FTIC core. TCRdb's own reprocessing of the public reads used fastp at Q25 and MiXCR and kept productive beta chains. Rows with one shared CDR3 protein collapse into an entry with the most common genes and DNA. The sample records roughly 14,000 distinct CDR3 sequences, around 20% of which are singletons. The ten largest clones add up to roughly 15% of the sample. Explained via the paper, the treatment or condition label denotes: roughly ten-day PBMC culture with coronavirus spike peptide pools or control peptides (ViraFEST assay). No antigen has been identified for these receptors.

Material for sequencing was cultured CD4+ T cells from blood. The receptors shown here come from a human donor with COVID-19.

This sequence joins TRBV3-1 and TRBJ2-1, with TRBD2 matching 10 bases. Unmatched junction bases numbered 7, after V lost 4 bases and J lost 4 bases. The length of the CDR3 is 16 residues. CDR1 and CDR2 (germline): LGHDT, YNNKEL (reference sequence). The CDR3 region has the DNA TGTGCCAGCAGCCCTATAGCGGGGGGAGTATACAATGAGCAGTTCTTC. This translates into CASSPIAGGVYNEQFF.

The chain joins TRBV20-1 to TRBJ2-2; the D gene is possibly TRBD1 (6 bases). V lost 5 bases and J lost 3, with 7 bases in between. CDR1 and CDR2 from the germline V gene are DFQATT and SNEGSKA (reference sequence). There are 12 residues in the CDR3. This CDR3 is CSAPGDTGELFF. The CDR3 coding sequence is TGCAGTGCTCCAGGGGACACCGGGGAGCTGTTTTTT.

This clonotype was detected only a few times. This chain uses TRBV6-1 with TRBJ1-5; D possibly corresponds to TRBD1 (6 bases). This CDR3 has 14 residues. Trimming left V 6 bases short and J 4 bases short, with 13 bases between. CDR1 is MNHNS and CDR2 is SASEGT in the germline V gene. The CDR3 here is CASSDGGQNQPQHF. CDR3 coding DNA: TGTGCCAGCAGCGACGGGGGGCAGAATCAGCCCCAGCATTTT.

This chain uses TRBV20-1 with TRBJ2-5, with 9 bases identical to TRBD1. With V trimmed by 0 bases and J by 4 bases, 6 bases remained unmatched. This CDR3 comprises 15 residues. Germline V gene data show CDR1 as DFQATT and CDR2 as SNEGSKA (reference sequence). CDR3 residues: CSARDYPTGGETQYF. The CDR3 DNA reads TGCAGTGCTAGAGATTACCCGACAGGGGGAGAGACCCAGTACTTC.

The chain uses TRBV6-2 or TRBV6-3 and TRBJ2-1; 7 positions agree with TRBD1. Trimming took 5 bases from V and 7 from J; bases not matched to a gene: 2. CDR3 length: 12 amino acids. Per germline, CDR1 MNHEY and CDR2 SVGEGT. CDR3 coding DNA: TGTGCCAGCAGTCAACAGGGGAATGAGCAGTTCTTC. Translating gives CASSQQGNEQFF.

The sample holds a few counts of this clonotype. The chain couples TRBV20-1 to TRBJ1-2, with D unclear. CDR1 and CDR2 from the germline V gene are DFQATT and SNEGSKA (reference sequence). CDR3 length: 14 amino acids. V dropped 2 bases and J dropped 3 bases, with 13 bases sitting between them. This CDR3 is CSARSPDTDYGYTF. For the CDR3, the DNA is TGCAGTGCTAGATCGCCCGACACCGACTATGGCTACACCTTC.

The chain recombines TRBV24-1 with TRBJ2-7; unclear D gene. CDR1 and CDR2 from the germline V gene are KGHDR and SFDVKD. V lost 4 bases and J lost 3, with 9 bases in between. The CDR3 is 13 residues long. CDR3 region: CATSDPDRYEQYF. The CDR3 DNA follows: TGTGCCACCAGTGACCCGGACCGCTACGAGCAGTACTTC.

V gene TRBV1 combines with J gene TRBJ2-1; the listed D gene, TRBD1, was not tested against the DNA. TRBV1 represents a pseudogene. This CDR3 has 15 residues. The CDR3 coding sequence is TGCACCAGCAGCCAAGATGGGACAGTTGGCAATGAGCAGTTCTTC. Amino acids: CTSSQDGTVGNEQFF.

The chain combines TRBV10-3 with TRBJ2-3; no definite D call. The V gene's germline CDR1 is ENHRY and CDR2 SYGVKD. The CDR3 is 12 residues long. Trimming took off 7 bases at V and 0 bases at J, with 5 bases between the two ends. CDR3 coding DNA: TGTGCCATCAAGGACAGCACAGATACGCAGTATTTT. Translation gives CAIKDSTDTQYF.

There are a few counts of this clonotype. The rearrangement links TRBV6-1 to TRBJ2-6; no reliable D call. The germline gives CDR1 MNHNS, CDR2 SASEGT. Trimming left V 4 bases short and J 2 bases short, with 6 bases between. This CDR3 comprises 14 residues. CDR3 protein: CASSVVTGANVLTF. Here the CDR3 DNA reads TGTGCCAGCAGTGTTGTCACTGGGGCCAACGTCCTGACTTTC.

The chain couples TRBV7-2 to TRBJ2-7; 13 bases agree with TRBD2. The germline CDR1 and CDR2 sequences are SGHTA and FQGNSA. The CDR3 runs 15 residues. J was trimmed by 13 bases and V by 5 bases; bases with no gene match: 14. CDR3 residues: CASSLTGLAGAFPYF. CDR3 bases: TGTGCCAGCAGCCTTACCGGACTAGCGGGGGCCTTCCCTTACTTC.

This clonotype is medium-sized in the sample. The chain couples TRBV7-2 to TRBJ1-6, with D perhaps matching TRBD1 (5 bases). Trimming took off 6 bases at V and 9 bases at J, with 18 bases between the two ends. Germline CDR1 reads SGHTA; CDR2 reads FQGNSA. The CDR3 length is 15 residues. The CDR3 DNA reads TGTGCCAGCAGGCCAGGTGGTAGGGGCGGTTCACCCCTCCACTTT. Translation gives CASRPGGRGGSPLHF. Full variable domain (missing parts from reference TRBV7-2 and TRBJ1-6): GAGVSQSPSNKVTEKGKDVELRCDPISGHTALYWYRQSLGQGLEFLIYFQGNSAPDKSGLPSDRFSAERTGGSVSTLTIQRTQQEDSAVYLCASRPGGRGGSPLHFGNGTRLTVT.

V usage is TRBV5-4 and J usage is TRBJ1-3; no clear D gene. Looked up from germline, CDR1 is SGHNT and CDR2 is YYREEE (reference sequence). The CDR3 runs to 16 residues. Trimming removed 2 bases from V and 0 bases from J, with 12 bases in between. CDR3 loop: CASSLSPAVSGNTIYF. In DNA form, the CDR3 reads TGTGCCAGCAGCTTAAGTCCAGCAGTCTCTGGAAACACCATATATTTT.

Judged by abundance, this clonotype is medium-sized. CDR3 sequence: CASSYLGVGPETQYF. CDR3 nucleotides: TGTGCCAGCAGCTACCTGGGGGTGGGGCCAGAGACCCAGTACTTC. V is TRBV7-2 and J is TRBJ2-5, with D perhaps assigned TRBD1 or TRBD2 (5 bases each). There are 15 residues in the CDR3. V lost 4 bases and J lost 4, with 16 bases in between. CDR1 SGHTA and CDR2 FQGNSA come from the germline V gene.